Listed below are T cell receptor beta chains from one sample, sequenced in a study of CD8+ T cells in alopecia areata. TCRdb's table, derived via immunoSEQ multiplex PCR, lists solely in-frame clones and lacks some. The sample holds about 130,000 clones, about 57% seen once. The sample was CD4+ T cells sorted from blood, taken at week 0. All receptors come from a human donor with alopecia areata. Each CDR3 is given without its conserved first and last residue. The order of the fields is V gene, CDR3 protein.

V gene: TRBV7-6
CDR3 protein: ASSLGTYDEQY

V gene: TRBV19
CDR3 protein: ASTQGARTEAF

V gene: TRBV6-1
CDR3 protein: ASSEQGADTEAF

V gene: TRBV7-2
CDR3 protein: ASSRAGGYNEQF

V gene: TRBV6-5
CDR3 protein: ASSEDRGNYEQY

V gene: TRBV28
CDR3 protein: ASTGGGYGYT

V gene: TRBV10-3
CDR3 protein: AISESGGLDPLH

V gene: TRBV4-2
CDR3 protein: ASSQGPRSGTKYNEQF

V gene: TRBV5-1
CDR3 protein: ASSSSGGYGYT

V gene: TRBV5-1
CDR3 protein: ASSLSRSTDTQY

V gene: TRBV7-2
CDR3 protein: ASSQGANNEQF

V gene: TRBV7-9
CDR3 protein: ASRKGRDSKTDTQY

V gene: TRBV6-6
CDR3 protein: ASSTDSLSETQY

V gene: TRBV5-1
CDR3 protein: ASSQGLAGSETQY

V gene: TRBV7-2
CDR3 protein: ASSFLDDIQY

V gene: TRBV27
CDR3 protein: ASSPAGQSYEQY

V gene: TRBV7-2
CDR3 protein: ASTGFNSPLH

V gene: TRBV5-1
CDR3 protein: ASSFGTSGDNEQF

V gene: TRBV30
CDR3 protein: AWSVGQVNSYEQY

V gene: TRBV2
CDR3 protein: ASMKAGGSARKF

V gene: TRBV13
CDR3 protein: ASNQGDTEAF

V gene: TRBV19
CDR3 protein: ASRPMEGSTQPQH

V gene: TRBV7-2
CDR3 protein: ASSSRDSYTDTQY

V gene: TRBV5-6
CDR3 protein: ASSLVAVGTEAF